Sample share makes the clone carrying this TCR beta chain medium-sized. These data are taken from a study of T and B cells in COVID-19 patients. Whole-study context: Blood was sampled from COVID-19 patients who were either actively infected or recovered. Most recovered patients had mild to moderate COVID-19 treated as outpatients. In the active-infection cohort, about 90% of the roughly 20 patients had comorbidities linked to unfavorable COVID-19 outcome.

Germline V gene data show CDR1 as LNHDA and CDR2 as SQIVND (reference sequence). The CDR3 runs to 14 residues. Trimming shortened V by 7 bases and J by 4 bases, and 15 bases separated the two germline ends. Blood genomic DNA input for TRB amplification was roughly 220-500 ng. TRB rearrangements were amplified by multiplex PCR with BIOMED2 TRB-A/B primers. TCRdb processed the multiplex PCR reads anew with MiXCR; each CDR3 protein has one entry. Of about 16,000 distinct CDR3 sequences listed, around a quarter were seen once; the top ten hold more than 2.5%. The chain has TRBV19 and TRBJ2-3, with D maybe TRBD1 (6 bases). The specimen sequenced was blood. This receptor was obtained from a human donor who had recovered from COVID-19. In nucleotides, the CDR3 is TGTGCCAGTAACCTACAGGGTGGCGCAGATACGCAGTATTTT. Translating it yields CASNLQGGADTQYF.